The 10 T cell receptor beta chains below were found in one sample sequenced in a study of technical replicates of blood from a few donors. TCRdb's table, derived via immunoSEQ multiplex PCR, lists solely in-frame clones and lacks some. The data contain some 82,000 clones, about 94% of them singletons. Sample: T cells isolated from PBMCs. Receptors originate from a human donor in good health.

The gene calls are TRBV6-4 and TRBJ1-1; D is unresolved. This CDR3 region has 13 residues. The germline gives CDR1 MRHNA, CDR2 SNTAGT. V dropped 5 bases and J dropped 0 bases, with 7 bases sitting between them. The CDR3 coding sequence is TGTGCCAGCAGTTTCAGAATGAACACTGAAGCTTTCTTT. Its protein product is CASSFRMNTEAFF.

V gene TRBV7-2 combines with J gene TRBJ2-7; D is possibly TRBD2 (6 bases). The CDR3 is 14 amino acids. The germline V and J ends were trimmed by 5 bases and 7 bases, with 18 bases remaining between them. CDR1 is SGHTA and CDR2 is FQGNSA in the germline V gene. The CDR3 coding sequence is TGTGCCAGCAGCCCCTTCGGGCTAGCGAGGGAGCAGTACTTC. Translation: CASSPFGLAREQYF.

V is TRBV6-5 and J is TRBJ2-1, with D perhaps TRBD2 (6 bases). Trimming removed 7 bases at V and 0 bases at J, with 10 bases between. There are 14 residues in the CDR3. The germline V gene encodes CDR1 MNHEY and CDR2 SVGAGI. The CDR3 is CASKDGSSYNEQFF. The CDR3 DNA follows: TGTGCCAGCAAGGACGGGAGCTCCTACAATGAGCAGTTCTTC.

V is TRBV30 and J is TRBJ1-4, with no clear D. The germline CDR1 and CDR2 sequences are GTSNPN and SVGIG (reference sequence). V lost 3 bases and J 5 bases, leaving 7 bases between the germline ends. The CDR3 sequence is 12 residues long. Here the CDR3 DNA reads TGTGCCTGGAGAGGACTAAATGAAAAACTGTTTTTT. Its translation is CAWRGLNEKLFF.

The gene calls are TRBV6-6 and TRBJ2-7; 7 bases match TRBD1. From germline, CDR1 is MNHNY and CDR2 SVGAGI (reference sequence). Trimming removed 0 bases from V and 4 bases from J; junction bases left unmatched: 6. The CDR3 loop spans 15 amino acids. CDR3 coding DNA: TGTGCCAGCAGTTACTCGGCGGGCAGGGGGTACGAGCAGTACTTC. As protein: CASSYSAGRGYEQYF.

The rearrangement links TRBV2 to TRBJ2-1; 7 positions match TRBD2. V shed 0 bases, J shed 8 bases, and the junction held 16 bases outside the gene matches. The V gene's germline CDR1 is SNHLY and CDR2 FYNNEI. The CDR3 extends over 18 amino acids. As DNA, the CDR3 is TGTGCCAGCAGTGAAGCGTCGAGGGAGGGCCTGAAGAGAGATGAGCAGTTCTTC. It encodes CASSEASREGLKRDEQFF. The full variable domain, completed using reference TRBV2 and TRBJ2-1, is EPEVTQTPSHQVTQMGQEVILRCVPISNHLYFYWYRQILGQKVEFLVSFYNNEISEKSEIFDDQFSVERPDGSNFTLKIRSTKLEDSAMYFCASSEASREGLKRDEQFFGPGTRLTVL.

The J gene is TRBJ1-1, the V gene TRBV2; D gene ambiguous. This CDR3 contains 13 residues. Deletions cut 2 bases from V and 1 base from J, with 5 bases between. Germline assignment: CDR1 SNHLY and CDR2 FYNNEI. The CDR3 is CASSEFRNTEAFF. CDR3 coding DNA: TGTGCCAGCAGTGAATTCAGGAACACTGAAGCTTTCTTT.

This sequence joins TRBV9 and TRBJ2-1; D not certain. V dropped 1 base and J dropped 4 bases, with 3 bases sitting between them. CDR1 is SGDLS and CDR2 is YYNGEE in the germline V gene. This CDR3 is built from 12 residues. DNA for the CDR3: TGTGCCAGCAGCGTATCTTACAATGAGCAGTTCTTC. It codes for CASSVSYNEQFF.

The V gene is TRBV15, the J gene TRBJ2-4; D gene uncertain. Germline V gives CDR1 LNHNV, CDR2 YYDKDF (reference sequence). This CDR3 comprises 14 residues. V was trimmed by 5 bases and J by 8 bases, leaving 16 bases between them. The CDR3 region is CATSAHSSTDIQYF. CDR3 sequence (DNA): TGTGCCACCAGCGCACATAGCTCTACGGACATTCAGTACTTC.

The genes are TRBV4-3 and TRBJ1-2, with D perhaps matching TRBD1 (6 bases). The V end lost 1 base, the J end lost 4 bases, and 13 bases lay between the germline ends. CDR3 length equals 15 residues. The V gene's germline CDR1 is LGHNA and CDR2 YSLEER. The CDR3 spells CASSQARTASYGYTF. CDR3 nucleotides: TGCGCCAGCAGCCAAGCCCGGACAGCCTCCTATGGCTACACCTTC.